A selection of T cell receptor beta chains follows, all from one sample in a study of blood T cell repertoires in COVID-19. Only in-frame clones appear in the TCRdb table, and some are missing; sequencing was by immunoSEQ multiplex PCR. The data hold 200,000 to 300,000 clones, with 75% to 90% observed a single time. The sample taken for sequencing was peripheral blood. These receptors were taken from a young man with active or convalescent COVID-19. CDR3s include the opening cysteine and the closing phenylalanine or tryptophan. D genes are given only for firm matches. Some rows mark clone size as missing; the rest say once, few, many or name a class of expanded clone.

>TRBJ2-2|NA|TRBV4-1|TRBD2
TGCGCCAGCAGCCAAGCCAGCGGGGGGGGCACCGGGGAGCTGTTTTTT
CASSQASGGGTGELFF
>TRBJ2-7|NA|TRBV7-9|NA
TGTGCCAGCAGCCAAGCCGGGTCTCCTTCCTACGAGCAGTACTTC
CASSQAGSPSYEQYF
>TRBJ1-2|NA|TRBV4-3|TRBD1
TGCGCCAGCAGCCAGGTCACAGGGGTCTTAAACTATGGCTACACCTTC
CASSQVTGVLNYGYTF
>TRBJ1-4|NA|TRBV4-1|TRBD1
TGCGCCAGCAGCCAAGTCGGAGGACAGGGCTTAACTAATGAAAAACTGTTTTTT
CASSQVGGQGLTNEKLFF
>TRBJ2-5|NA|TRBV24-1|TRBD1
TGTGCCACCAGTGATATACAGGGGAACAGGGAGACCCAGTACTTC
CATSDIQGNRETQYF
>TRBJ1-2|NA|TRBV27|NA
TGTGCCAGCAGCGCCGCCAGCGAAGACTATGGCTACACCTTC
CASSAASEDYGYTF
>TRBJ2-2|NA|TRBV7-2|NA
TGTGCCAGCAGCCCCGGGATCCCCGGGGAGCTGTTTTTT
CASSPGIPGELFF
>TRBJ2-2|NA|TRBV11-2|TRBD1
TGTGCCAGCAGCTTACTCCGCACAGGGGGTCCGGACACCGGGGAGCTGTTTTTT
CASSLLRTGGPDTGELFF
>TRBJ2-7|NA|TRBV3-1/TRBV3-2|TRBD1
TGTGCCAGCAGCCAAGTCTGGGACAGGGGCTACGAGCAGTACTTC
CASSQVWDRGYEQYF
>TRBJ1-1|once|TRBV25-1|NA
TGTGCCAGCAGGGGCCGGGGGGCACCCACCGAAGCTTTCTTT
CASRGRGAPTEAFF
>TRBJ1-6|NA|TRBV23-1|TRBD1
TGCGCCAGCAGTCAATTTGGGGGACAGGGTCGTAATAATTCACCCCCCCACTTT
CASSQFGGQGRNNSPPHF
>TRBJ2-3|NA|TRBV29-1|NA
TGCAGCGTTGCCACAGGGCCAGATACGCAGTATTTT
CSVATGPDTQYF
>TRBJ2-7|NA|TRBV15|TRBD1
TGTGCCACCAGCAGATTAGGCGGGACAGGCGCCTACGAGCAGTACTTC
CATSRLGGTGAYEQYF
>TRBJ1-1|NA|TRBV29-1|TRBD1
TGCAGCGTATCCGGAACTGCCGGGACAGATTTCATGAACACTGAAGCTTTCTTT
CSVSGTAGTDFMNTEAFF
>TRBJ2-1|NA|TRBV4-1|TRBD2
TGCGCCAGCGGACGGACTAGCGGGGGTTACTCCTACAATGAGCAGTTCTTC
CASGRTSGGYSYNEQFF
>TRBJ2-7|once|TRBV11-2|NA
TGTGCCAGCAGCTCTCAAGGGGGATTCGTAGAGGAGCAGTACTTC
CASSSQGGFVEEQYF
>TRBJ1-1|NA|TRBV14|TRBD1
TGTGCCAGCAGCCCTACAGGGGGTAACACTGAAGCTTTCTTT
CASSPTGGNTEAFF
>TRBJ1-5|NA|TRBV10-3|TRBD1
TGTGCCGTCGGACAGGGGACGAGCCAGCCCCAGCATTTT
CAVGQGTSQPQHF
>TRBJ2-1|NA|TRBV27|TRBD2
TGTGCCAGCAGCCTAGCGGGGAACTCCTACAATGAGCAGTTCTTC
CASSLAGNSYNEQFF
>TRBJ1-2|NA|TRBV29-1|TRBD1
TGCAGCGTTAGGGACAGTAACTATGGCTACACCTTC
CSVRDSNYGYTF
>TRBJ1-1|NA|TRBV6-5|TRBD1
TGTGCCAGCAGTTCTAGGACAGGGCAGACTGAAGCTTTCTTT
CASSSRTGQTEAFF
>TRBJ2-7|NA|TRBV27|NA
TGTGCCAGCAGTTTATCTCGGGACTACGAGCAGTACTTC
CASSLSRDYEQYF
>TRBJ1-6|NA|TRBV28|TRBD1
TGTGCCAGCAGCTCCGACAGGGGGTATAATTCACCCCTCCACTTT
CASSSDRGYNSPLHF
>TRBJ2-1|NA|TRBV5-6|NA
TGTGCCAGCAGCTTGGCCTTGGGCGGGCGTTACAATGAGCAGTTCTTC
CASSLALGGRYNEQFF
>TRBJ1-2|NA|TRBV12-3/TRBV12-4|NA
TGTGCCAGCAGAGGAACAGGGCACTATGGCTACACCTTC
CASRGTGHYGYTF
>TRBJ2-3|NA|TRBV29-1|NA
TGCAGCGTTGAAAATGCGGGGACTTCGCCAGATACGCAGTATTTT
CSVENAGTSPDTQYF
>TRBJ1-5|NA|TRBV6-5|NA
TGTGCCAGCAGTTGGACGGAGGATCAGCCCCAGCATTTT
CASSWTEDQPQHF
>TRBJ1-1|once|TRBV4-3|NA
TGCGCCAGCAGCCAAGGCCACAGACAGACTGAAGCTTTCTTT
CASSQGHRQTEAFF